This TCR beta chain was recovered during a study of blood T cell repertoires in COVID-19. TCRdb keeps only in-frame clones here, not all; method: immunoSEQ multiplex PCR. The table records approximately 250,000 clones, 80% to 95% of them present only once. This CDR3 contains 13 residues. The V and J ends lost 0 bases and 3 bases respectively, with 6 bases between them. Germline V lookup: CDR1 SGHKS, CDR2 YYEKEE (reference sequence). The clonotype comes from a man aged 35-49 years who had been exposed to COVID-19. The chain is built from TRBV5-5 and TRBJ2-5; a weak D match, TRBD2 (6 bases). The material sequenced was PBMCs or T cells enriched from blood (not recorded which). Here the CDR3 DNA reads TGTGCCAGCAGCTTGGGCGGGAAAGAGACCCAGTACTTC. Translating it yields CASSLGGKETQYF.